This T cell receptor beta chain appears in the sequencing data of a study of T cells after yellow fever vaccination. Study details: Fractions containing few cells were prepared with SMART-Seq v4 Ultra Low Input.

The CDR3 length is 14 residues. V was pared by 1 base and J by 9 bases, with 13 bases between. Germline V gives CDR1 LNHNV, CDR2 YYDKDF (reference sequence). MiXCR, applied by TCRdb to the 5' RACE reads, yields one record per CDR3 protein. The sample consists of approximately 580,000 distinct CDR3 sequences, approximately 16% of them appearing once. Specimen: PBMCs, collected around 5 days after the first yellow fever vaccination. The source is a young man who received the YFV17D yellow fever vaccine. The rearrangement uses TRBV15 and TRBJ2-1; unclear D gene. The CDR3 DNA reads TGTGCCACCAGCAGAGGGGTAGGGCGAAGTGAGCAGTTCTTC. It specifies CATSRGVGRSEQFF.